This T cell receptor (beta chain) was documented in a study of CD8 T cells in Susac syndrome. The CDR3 loop spans 16 amino acids. Trimming removed 7 bases from V and 2 bases from J; junction bases left unmatched: 11. With random hexamers, about 0.5 to 1 ug RNA was reverse transcribed. One entry per CDR3 protein, called by TCRdb with MiXCR from the immunoSEQ multiplex PCR reads. The sample includes about 50,000 distinct CDR3 sequences, 93% of them seen just once. The V and J genes are TRBV12-3 or TRBV12-4 and TRBJ2-3; TRBD2 agrees at 8 bases. Sample: CD8+ T cells from PBMCs. The clonotype was recovered from a human donor with multiple sclerosis. CDR3 in amino acids: CASTPRGGPFTDTQYF. In nucleotides, the CDR3 is TGTGCCAGCACCCCCCGGGGGGGGCCCTTCACAGATACGCAGTATTTT.